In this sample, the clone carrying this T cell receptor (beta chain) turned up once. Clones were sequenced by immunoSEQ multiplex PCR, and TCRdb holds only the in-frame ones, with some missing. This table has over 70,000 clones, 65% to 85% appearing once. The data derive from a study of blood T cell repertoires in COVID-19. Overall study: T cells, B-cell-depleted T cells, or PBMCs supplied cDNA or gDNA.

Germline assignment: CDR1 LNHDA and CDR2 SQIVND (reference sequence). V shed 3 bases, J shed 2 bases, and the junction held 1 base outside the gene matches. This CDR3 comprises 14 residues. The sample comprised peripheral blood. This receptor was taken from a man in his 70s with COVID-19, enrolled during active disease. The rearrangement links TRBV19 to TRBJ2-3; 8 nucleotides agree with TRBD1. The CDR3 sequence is CASSMQGATDTQYF. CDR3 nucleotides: TGTGCCAGTAGTATGCAGGGGGCCACAGATACGCAGTATTTT. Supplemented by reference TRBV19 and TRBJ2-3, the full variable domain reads DGGITQSPKYLFRKEGQNVTLSCEQNLNHDAMYWYRQDPGQGLRLIYYSQIVNDFQKGDIAEGYSVSREKKESFPLTVTSAQKNPTAFYLCASSMQGATDTQYFGPGTRLTVL.